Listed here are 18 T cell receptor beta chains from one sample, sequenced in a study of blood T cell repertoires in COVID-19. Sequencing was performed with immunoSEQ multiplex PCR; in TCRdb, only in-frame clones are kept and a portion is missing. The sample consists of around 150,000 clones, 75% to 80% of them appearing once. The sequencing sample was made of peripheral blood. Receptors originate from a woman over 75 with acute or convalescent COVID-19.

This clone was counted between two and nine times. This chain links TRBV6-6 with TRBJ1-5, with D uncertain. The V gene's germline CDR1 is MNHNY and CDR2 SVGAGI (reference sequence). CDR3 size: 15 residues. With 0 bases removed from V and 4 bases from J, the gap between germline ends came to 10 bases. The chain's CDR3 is CASSYSDAENQPQHF. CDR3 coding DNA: TGTGCCAGCAGTTACTCAGACGCGGAAAATCAGCCCCAGCATTTT.

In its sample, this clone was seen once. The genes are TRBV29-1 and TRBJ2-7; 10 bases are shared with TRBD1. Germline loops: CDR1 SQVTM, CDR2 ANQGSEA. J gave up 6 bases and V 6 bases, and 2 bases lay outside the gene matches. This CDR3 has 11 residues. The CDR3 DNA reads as TGCAGCGTCCGGACAGGGGGCGAGCAGTACTTC. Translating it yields CSVRTGGEQYF.

CDR3 amino acids: CASSPTSDSPSGNTIYF. The CDR3 nucleotides read TGTGCCAGCTCACCCACATCGGACAGTCCTTCTGGAAACACCATATATTTT. The rearrangement uses TRBV18 and TRBJ1-3; tentative D call: TRBD1 (6 bases). V shed 3 bases and J shed 1 base, with 16 bases lying between them. The CDR3 is made up of 17 amino acids. Per germline, CDR1 KGHSH and CDR2 LQKENI.

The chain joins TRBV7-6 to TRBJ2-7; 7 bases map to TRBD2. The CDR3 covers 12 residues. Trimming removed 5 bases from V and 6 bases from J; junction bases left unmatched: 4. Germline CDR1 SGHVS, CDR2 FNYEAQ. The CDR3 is CASSRSSGEQYF. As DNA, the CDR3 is TGTGCCAGCAGCCGTTCTAGCGGCGAGCAGTACTTC. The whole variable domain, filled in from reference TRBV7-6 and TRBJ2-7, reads GAGVSQSPRYKVTKRGQDVALRCDPISGHVSLYWYRQALGQGPEFLTYFNYEAQQDKSGLPNDRFSAERPEGSISTLTIQRTEQRDSAMYRCASSRSSGEQYFGPGTRLTVT.

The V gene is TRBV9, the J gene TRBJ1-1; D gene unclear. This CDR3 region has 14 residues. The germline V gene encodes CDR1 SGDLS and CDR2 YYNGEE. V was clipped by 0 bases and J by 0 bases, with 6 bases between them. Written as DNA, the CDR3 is TGTGCCAGCAGCGTAGAGCCCATGAACACTGAAGCTTTCTTT. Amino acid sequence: CASSVEPMNTEAFF. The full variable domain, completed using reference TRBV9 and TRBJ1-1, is DSGVTQTPKHLITATGQRVTLRCSPRSGDLSVYWYQQSLDQGLQFLIQYYNGEERAKGNILERFSAQQFPDLHSELNLSSLELGDSALYFCASSVEPMNTEAFFGQGTRLTVV.

CDR3: CASRPTGNTEAFF. The CDR3 region has the DNA TGTGCCAGCAGACCGACAGGGAACACTGAAGCTTTCTTT. V gene TRBV6-5 combines with J gene TRBJ1-1, with a weak D call TRBD1 (6 bases). Per the germline V gene, CDR1 is MNHEY and CDR2 is SVGAGI. This CDR3 has 13 amino acids. The V end was cut by 6 bases, the J end by 1 base, with 9 bases between.

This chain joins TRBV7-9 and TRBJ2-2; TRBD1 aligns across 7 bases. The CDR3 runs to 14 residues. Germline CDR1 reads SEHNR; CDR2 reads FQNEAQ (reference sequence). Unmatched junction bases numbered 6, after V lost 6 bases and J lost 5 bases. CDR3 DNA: TGTGCCAGCAGTCAAACAGGGGTAACCGGGGAGCTGTTTTTT. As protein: CASSQTGVTGELFF.

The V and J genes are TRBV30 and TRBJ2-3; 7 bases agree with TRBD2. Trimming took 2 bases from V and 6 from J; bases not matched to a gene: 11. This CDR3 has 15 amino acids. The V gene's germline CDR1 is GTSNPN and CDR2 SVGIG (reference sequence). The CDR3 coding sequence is TGTGCCTGGAGTCAGTTGGGGAGGGCATCGGATACGCAGTATTTT. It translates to CAWSQLGRASDTQYF.

CDR3 protein: CASSQTGQGIGYTF. For the CDR3, the DNA is TGCGCCAGCAGCCAAACGGGACAGGGTATCGGCTACACCTTC. The rearrangement joins TRBV5-1 to TRBJ1-2; TRBD1 agrees at 9 bases. V lost 4 bases, J lost 8 bases, and 9 bases stayed unmatched. Germline CDR1 reads SGHRS; CDR2 reads YFSETQ. This CDR3 is built from 14 residues.

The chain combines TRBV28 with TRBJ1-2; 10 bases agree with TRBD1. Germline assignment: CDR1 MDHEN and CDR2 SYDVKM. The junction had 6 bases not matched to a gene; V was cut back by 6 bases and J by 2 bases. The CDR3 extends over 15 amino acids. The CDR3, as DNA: TGTGCCAGCAGACCCACGGGACAGGGGAACTATGGCTACACCTTC. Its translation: CASRPTGQGNYGYTF.

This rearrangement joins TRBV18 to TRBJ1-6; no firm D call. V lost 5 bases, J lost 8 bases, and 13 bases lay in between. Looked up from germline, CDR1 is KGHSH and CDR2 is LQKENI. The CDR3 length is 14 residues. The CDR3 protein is CASSDTAGDSPLHF. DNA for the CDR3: TGTGCCAGCTCAGATACAGCGGGTGATTCACCCCTCCACTTT. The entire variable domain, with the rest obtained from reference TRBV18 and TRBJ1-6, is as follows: NAGVMQNPRHLVRRRGQEARLRCSPMKGHSHVYWYRQLPEEGLKFMVYLQKENIIDESGMPKERFSAEFPKEGPSILRIQQVVRGDSAAYFCASSDTAGDSPLHFGNGTRLTVT.

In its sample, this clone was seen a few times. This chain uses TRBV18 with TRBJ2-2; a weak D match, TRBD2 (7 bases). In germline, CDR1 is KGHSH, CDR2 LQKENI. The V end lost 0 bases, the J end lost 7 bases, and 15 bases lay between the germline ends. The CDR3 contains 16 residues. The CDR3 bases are TGTGCCAGCTCACCACCGCAGAGGGGGGGCCACGGGGAGCTGTTTTTT. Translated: CASSPPQRGGHGELFF. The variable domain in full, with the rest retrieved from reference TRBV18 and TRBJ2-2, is NAGVMQNPRHLVRRRGQEARLRCSPMKGHSHVYWYRQLPEEGLKFMVYLQKENIIDESGMPKERFSAEFPKEGPSILRIQQVVRGDSAAYFCASSPPQRGGHGELFFGEGSRLTVL.

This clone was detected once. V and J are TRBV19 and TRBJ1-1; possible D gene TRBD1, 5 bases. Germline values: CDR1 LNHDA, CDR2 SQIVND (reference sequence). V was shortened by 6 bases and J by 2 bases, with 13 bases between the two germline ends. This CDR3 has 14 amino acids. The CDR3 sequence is CASSLGGTNTEAFF. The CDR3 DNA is TGTGCCAGTAGCCTCGGCGGGACCAACACTGAAGCTTTCTTT.

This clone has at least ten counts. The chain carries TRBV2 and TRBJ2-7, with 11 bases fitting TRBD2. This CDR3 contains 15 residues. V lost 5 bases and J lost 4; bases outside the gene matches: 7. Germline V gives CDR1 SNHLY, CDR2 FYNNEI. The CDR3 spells CASSPLAGGPYEQYF. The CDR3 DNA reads TGTGCCAGCAGTCCTCTAGCGGGGGGACCTTACGAGCAGTACTTC.

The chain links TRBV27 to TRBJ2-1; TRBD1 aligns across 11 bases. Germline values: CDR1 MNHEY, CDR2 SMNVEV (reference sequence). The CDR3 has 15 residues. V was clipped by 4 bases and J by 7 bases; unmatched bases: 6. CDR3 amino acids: CASSYGQGARNEQFF. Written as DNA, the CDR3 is TGTGCCAGCAGTTACGGACAGGGGGCGCGGAATGAGCAGTTCTTC.

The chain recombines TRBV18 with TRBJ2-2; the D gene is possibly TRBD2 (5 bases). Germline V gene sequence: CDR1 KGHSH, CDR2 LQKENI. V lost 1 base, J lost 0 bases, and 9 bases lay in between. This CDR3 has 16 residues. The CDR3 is CASSPRGISNTGELFF. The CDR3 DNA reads TGTGCCAGCTCACCACGAGGGATTTCGAACACCGGGGAGCTGTTTTTT.

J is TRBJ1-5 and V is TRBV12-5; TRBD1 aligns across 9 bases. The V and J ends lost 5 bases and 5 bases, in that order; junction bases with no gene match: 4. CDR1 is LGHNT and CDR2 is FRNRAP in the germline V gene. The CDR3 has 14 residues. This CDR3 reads CASGKDRGDQPQHF. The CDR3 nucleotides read TGTGCTAGTGGTAAGGACAGGGGTGATCAGCCCCAGCATTTT. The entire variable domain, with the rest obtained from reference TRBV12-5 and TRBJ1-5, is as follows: DARVTQTPRHKVTEMGQEVTMRCQPILGHNTVFWYRQTMMQGLELLAYFRNRAPLDDSGMPKDRFSAEMPDATLATLKIQPSEPRDSAVYFCASGKDRGDQPQHFGDGTRLSIL.

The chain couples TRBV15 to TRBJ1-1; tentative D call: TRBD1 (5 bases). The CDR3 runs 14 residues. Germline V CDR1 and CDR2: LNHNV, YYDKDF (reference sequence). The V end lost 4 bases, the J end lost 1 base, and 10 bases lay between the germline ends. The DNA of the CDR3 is TGTGCCACCAGCACAGGGCAGGGGAACACTGAAGCTTTCTTT. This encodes CATSTGQGNTEAFF.